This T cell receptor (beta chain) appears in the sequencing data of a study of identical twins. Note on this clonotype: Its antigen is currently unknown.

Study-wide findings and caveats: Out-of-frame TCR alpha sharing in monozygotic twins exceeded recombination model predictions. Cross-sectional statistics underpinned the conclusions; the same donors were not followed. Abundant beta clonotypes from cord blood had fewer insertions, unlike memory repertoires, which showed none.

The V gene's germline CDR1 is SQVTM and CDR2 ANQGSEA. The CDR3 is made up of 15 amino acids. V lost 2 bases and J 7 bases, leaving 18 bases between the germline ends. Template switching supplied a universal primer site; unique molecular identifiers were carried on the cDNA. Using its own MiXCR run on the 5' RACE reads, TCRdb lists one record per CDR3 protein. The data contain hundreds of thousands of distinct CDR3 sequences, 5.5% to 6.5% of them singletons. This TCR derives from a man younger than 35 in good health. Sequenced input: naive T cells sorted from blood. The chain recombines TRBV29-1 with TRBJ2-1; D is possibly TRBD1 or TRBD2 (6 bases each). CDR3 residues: CSVELRALGGNEQFF. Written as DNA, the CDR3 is TGCAGCGTTGAATTACGGGCCCTAGGGGGGAATGAGCAGTTCTTC.